These T cell receptor beta chains were read from a single sample in a study of tumor and adjacent non-tumor tissue in lung cancer. TCRdb redid the calling of the multiplex PCR reads with MiXCR, one entry per CDR3 protein. The sample yields approximately 80,000 distinct CDR3 sequences, 65% to 85% seen once. Input material: distant non-tumor lung tissue. These receptors were obtained from a man in his 60s with non-small cell lung cancer. The CDR3 runs from the conserved cysteine through the conserved F or W. A D gene is named only where the DNA matches it firmly. Where a row states a size, it is once, few, many or the class of an expanded clone; other rows omit it.

>TRBV11-2|.|TRBD2|TRBJ2-6
CASPTSGGATGANVLTF
TGTGCCAGTCCAACTAGCGGGGGAGCCACTGGGGCCAACGTCCTGACTTTC
>TRBV11-2|.|.|TRBJ1-2
CASSSRTTADYDYTF
TGTGCCAGCAGCTCCAGGACCACCGCGGACTATGACTACACCTTC
>TRBV7-2|few|.|TRBJ2-3
CASGGLAGVLDTQYF
TGTGCCAGCGGGGGGCTGGCGGGAGTTCTGGATACGCAGTATTTT
>TRBV4-3|.|.|TRBJ1-1
CASSQEELQNTEDFF
TGTGCCAGCAGCCAAGAGGAGCTACAGAACACTGAAGATTTCTTT
>TRBV11-2|.|TRBD1|TRBJ2-5
CVSSATGEETQNF
TGTGTCAGCAGCGCTACAGGGGAAGAGACCCAGAATTTC
>TRBV12-3/TRBV12-4|.|.|TRBJ2-7
CASSLYGGQYF
TGTGCCAGCAGTTTATACGGCGGGCAGTACTTC
>TRBV13|.|.|TRBJ2-2
CASSRSAEEQFF
TGTGCCAGCAGCCGGTCGGCCGAGGAGCAGTTTTTT
>TRBV11-2|.|.|TRBJ1-5
CDRSFNREQPQHF
TGTGACAGAAGCTTTAACAGGGAACAGCCCCAGCATTTT
>TRBV6-5|.|.|TRBJ2-3
CAYSAGTGTQYF
TGTGCCTACAGCGCAGGCACAGGTACGCAGTATTTT
>TRBV19|.|TRBD1|TRBJ1-5
CASSTLTGGGNQPQHF
TGTGCCAGTAGTACCTTGACAGGGGGTGGCAATCAGCCCCAGCATTTT
>TRBV11-3|.|.|TRBJ2-7
CVSSSRQRAGYEQYF
TGTGTCAGCAGCTCCCGACAGAGGGCTGGGTACGAGCAATACTTC
>TRBV6-5|.|TRBD1|TRBJ1-5
CASSYSRQGTQPQHF
TGTGCCAGCAGTTACAGTAGACAGGGTACTCAACCCCAGCATTTT
>TRBV11-2|.|.|TRBJ2-5
CADSSTMGGPKETQYF
TGTGCCGACAGTTCCACAATGGGGGGGCCAAAGGAGACCCAGTACTTC
>TRBV5-1|.|.|TRBJ2-5
CASSLKQSVGQYF
TGCGCCAGCAGCTTGAAACAATCGGTAGGCCAGTACTTC
>TRBV5-4|once|.|TRBJ1-3
CASSLAIGGGNTLYF
TGTGCCAGCAGCTTGGCAATAGGCGGTGGAAACACCTTATATTTT
>TRBV4-1|.|.|TRBJ1-2
CASSPNGTRDYYGYTF
TGCGCCAGCAGCCCCAATGGAACAAGGGACTACTATGGCTACACCTTC
>TRBV19|.|TRBD2|TRBJ2-1
CASIGGLAQYNEQFF
TGTGCCAGTATTGGTGGACTAGCGCAATACAATGAGCAGTTCTTC
>TRBV19|.|.|TRBJ1-6
CASSSYRHGYNSPFHF
TGTGCCAGTAGTTCCTACCGACATGGTTATAATTCACCCTTCCACTTT
>TRBV6-6|.|.|TRBJ2-3
CASSYSKISDTQYF
TGTGCCAGCAGTTACTCGAAAATCTCAGATACGCAGTATTTT
>TRBV11-3|.|TRBD1|TRBJ1-1
CASNRQGRNIEAFF
TGTGCCAGCAACAGACAGGGACGAAACATTGAAGCTTTCTTT
>TRBV11-2|.|.|TRBJ2-7
CASSLDRGPGEHYF
TGTGCCAGCAGCTTAGATCGGGGACCTGGCGAGCACTATTTC
>TRBV11-1|.|.|TRBJ1-1
CASSSLAGNTEVFF
TGTGCCAGCAGCTCTCTCGCGGGCAACACTGAAGTTTTCTTT
>TRBV6-5|many|.|TRBJ1-2
CASSTLQGREYGYTF
TGTGCCAGCAGTACCCTACAGGGAAGAGAGTATGGCTACACCTTC
>TRBV6-2/TRBV6-3|.|TRBD2|TRBJ2-1
CATNYPAGGSGEQFF
TGTGCCACCAATTATCCTGCGGGAGGGTCGGGTGAGCAGTTCTTC
>TRBV6-5|.|.|TRBJ1-5
CASSYSTQGSQPQHF
TGTGCCAGCAGTTACAGTACACAGGGCAGTCAGCCCCAACATTTT
>TRBV6-1|many|.|TRBJ2-6
CASSERPSGANVLTF
TGTGCCAGCAGTGAACGTCCTTCTGGGGCCAACGTCCTGACTTTC
>TRBV11-3|.|TRBD2|TRBJ2-3
CTSSLLAGGRTDTQYF
TGTACCAGCAGCCTGTTAGCGGGGGGAAGAACAGATACGCAGTATTTT
>TRBV11-2|few|TRBD2|TRBJ2-1
CASSPRLAGGQYEQFF
TGTGCCAGCAGCCCTAGACTAGCGGGAGGGCAATATGAGCAGTTCTTC
>TRBV20-1|.|TRBD1|TRBJ1-1
CSARDHQGARNTEAFF
TGCAGTGCTAGAGATCACCAGGGGGCAAGGAACACTGAAGCTTTCTTT
>TRBV20-1|.|TRBD2|TRBJ2-1
CSARGLADYNEWFF
TGCAGTGCTAGAGGACTAGCGGATTACAATGAGTGGTTCTTC
>TRBV4-1|.|.|TRBJ2-7
CAISRPGLNEQYF
TGCGCCATCAGCCGACCCGGGCTAAACGAGCAGTACTTC
>TRBV20-1|.|TRBD1|TRBJ1-6
CSARSQGSDRSPLLF
TGCAGTGCTAGATCACAGGGGTCCGATAGGTCACCCCTCCTCTTT
>TRBV12-3/TRBV12-4|.|.|TRBJ2-2
CASSSGGPGELFF
TGTGCCAGCAGCTCAGGGGGGCCCGGGGAGCTGTTTTTT
>TRBV6-5|.|.|TRBJ2-5
CACSYTGTTGAQYF
TGTGCCTGCAGTTATACAGGGACCACGGGGGCCCAGTACTTC
>TRBV19|.|.|TRBJ2-2
CASSSGSSSGELFF
TGTGCCAGTAGTTCCGGGTCCTCGTCCGGGGAGCTGTTTTTT
>TRBV7-3|.|.|TRBJ2-1
CASSSRAGDNEQFF
TGTGCCAGCAGCTCCCGGGCCGGGGACAATGAGCAGTTCTTC
>TRBV11-2|.|TRBD1|TRBJ2-5
CASIYGQVQESQYF
TGTGCCAGCATCTATGGACAGGTCCAAGAGTCCCAGTACTTC
>TRBV20-1|.|.|TRBJ1-1
CSAPAMGGASAFF
TGCAGTGCTCCCGCGATGGGGGGGGCATCAGCTTTCTTT
>TRBV12-3/TRBV12-4|once|.|TRBJ2-7
CASSAGGEQYF
TGTGCCAGCAGTGCAGGAGGAGAGCAGTACTTC
>TRBV7-9|.|.|TRBJ1-2
CSSSADSHYGYTF
TGTTCCAGCAGCGCAGACAGCCACTATGGCTACACTTTC
>TRBV6-1|once|TRBD2|TRBJ2-7
CASTIKGIGTSVVYEQYF
TGTGCCAGTACCATAAAGGGAATCGGGACTAGCGTAGTTTACGAGCAGTACTTC
>TRBV28|.|.|TRBJ2-7
CASSFYQGIREEYF
TGTGCCAGCAGTTTCTATCAGGGAATCCGCGAGGAGTACTTC
>TRBV6-5|once|.|TRBJ2-1
CASSYSYRTSSWHEQFF
TGTGCCAGCAGTTACTCGTACAGGACGAGCTCCTGGCATGAGCAGTTCTTC
>TRBV5-4|.|.|TRBJ2-6
CASSLGSSSPSGANVVTF
TGTGCCAGCAGCTTGGGTTCCAGCTCCCCCTCTGGAGCCAACGTCGTGACTTTC
>TRBV12-5|few|TRBD1|TRBJ2-3
CASGLRQGVTETQYF
TGTGCTAGTGGTTTACGGCAGGGGGTTACAGAAACGCAGTATTTT
>TRBV4-1|.|.|TRBJ1-5
CASSQDLAVRNQPQHF
TGCGCCAGCAGCCAAGATCTGGCAGTTCGCAATCAGCCCCAGCATTTT
>TRBV11-2|.|.|TRBJ1-4
CVSSQGQGFYYEKLFF
TGTGTCAGCAGCCAGGGACAAGGGTTTTATTATGAAAAACTGTTCTTT
>TRBV12-3/TRBV12-4|.|.|TRBJ1-1
CVSSIITTRGMNTEAFF
TGTGTCAGCAGCATAATTACGACAAGGGGCATGAACACTGAAGCTTTCTTT
>TRBV11-2|once|.|TRBJ1-1
CTSCLRGDTEAFF
TGTACCAGCTGCTTAAGAGGGGACACTGAAGCTTTCTTT
>TRBV6-6|.|TRBD1|TRBJ2-4
CTRSPDRGANIQYF
TGTACCAGGAGCCCGGACAGGGGCGCAAACATTCAGTACTTC
>TRBV11-3|once|.|TRBJ1-1
CASSSHGRHIEAFF
TGTGCCAGCAGTTCGCACGGACGGCACATTGAAGCTTTCTTT
>TRBV12-3/TRBV12-4|.|TRBD1|TRBJ1-2
CASRPDRGCYDYTF
TGTGCCAGCAGACCGGACAGGGGATGCTATGACTACACCTTC
>TRBV28|few|.|TRBJ2-3
CASSRLTQYF
TGTGCCAGCAGCCGCCTAACGCAGTATTTT